A single sample is the source of the 2 T cell receptor beta chains below, sequenced in a study of cytomegalovirus exposure and HLA in healthy donors (dated by TCRdb to the late 2010s). The library was prepared using the immunoSEQ multiplex PCR assay. TCRdb stores this immuneACCESS table with in-frame sequences only. Part of the clones is absent; in the studies checked, under half of the shortfall reflects unresolved V genes, and no reason is known for the rest. For this sample there are about 110,000 clones; approximately 94% appear just once. Roughly 0.7% of the sample is held by the ten biggest clonotypes. The sequenced material came from PBMCs. The receptors shown here come from a woman aged 18-29 years in good health and CMV-seronegative.

The chain joins TRBV7-6 to TRBJ2-1, with 9 bases that match TRBD2. This CDR3 has 18 amino acids. With V trimmed by 6 bases and J by 10 bases, 22 bases remained unmatched. Germline CDR1 and CDR2: SGHVS and FNYEAQ. The chain's CDR3 is CASRPPYSGGNPLPEQFF. CDR3 bases: TGTGCCAGCAGACCTCCCTATAGCGGGGGCAATCCGCTCCCCGAGCAGTTCTTC.

The chain combines TRBV5-1 with TRBJ1-1; 9 bases map to TRBD1. CDR1 SGHRS and CDR2 YFSETQ come from the germline V gene. The CDR3 has 16 residues. Trimming took 4 bases from V and 0 from J; bases not matched to a gene: 7. CDR3: CASSPQTGGLNTEAFF. Written as DNA, the CDR3 is TGCGCCAGCAGCCCTCAGACAGGGGGTCTGAACACTGAAGCTTTCTTT.